This T cell receptor (beta chain) was retrieved from a study of shared clonotypes between healthy human individuals (TCRdb year 2020). Regarding the complete study: A couple of women and a few men aged 18 to 49 years were included in the cohort. For each donor, CD4 naive and CD4 memory were each given three plates, CD8 naive was given two plates, and CD8 memory was given one plate. To increase sequencing depth and limit assay-specific biases, different laboratories used diverse techniques to prepare libraries and sequence TCR repertoires. The study deeply sequenced blood TCR repertoires of five healthy adults to estimate repertoire size and the extent of clonotype sharing between individuals. Per donor, leukapheresis produced somewhere between about 0.94 and 8.9 billion PBMCs.

Healthy HIV-negative adults with no recently reported acute infections or vaccinations were included as donors. All donors were Caucasian adults living in Nashville, Tennessee, USA. CD4+ T cells were enriched by magnetic negative selection, after which naive cells were positively selected on CD45RA and the negative fraction was taken as the memory subset. After blood collection by leukapheresis, PBMCs were isolated using Ficoll-Histopaque density gradient centrifugation and then cryopreserved in the vapor phase of liquid nitrogen. Purity and quantity of every magnetically sorted T cell population were checked by analytical flow cytometry. Each sorted fraction had its genomic DNA isolated and then quantified by UV absorbance on a Nanodrop 2000c. A remark on this clone: This receptor's antigen is unknown. No qualities accompany the bases; no much larger clone lies one base away.

Using the deep immunoSEQ assay, TCR CDR3 regions were amplified from genomic DNA by multiplex PCR. Extracted genomic DNA from each cell subset was distributed evenly across all wells of several immunoSEQ 96-well plates, and each plate was treated as a replicate. For sorted subsets, about 200 ng genomic DNA, equal to 30,000 or so T cell genomes, was loaded into each replicate PCR. Purified libraries were measured with a Qubit 3.0 fluorometer, size-checked on a Bioanalyzer 2100, and measured again with the KAPA Library Quantification kit. A separate single-read 150-cycle Illumina NextSeq 550 flow cell was used to sequence each immunoSEQ 96-well plate. As for the authors' bioinformatics: The immunoSEQ output contained only junctional sequences without quality scores, so filtering could not match that applied to full-length reads. Sequences were annotated with PyIR, a Python wrapper for IgBLAST v1.9, using IMGT germline references to assign V/J genes and CDR3. Any read was removed if the V/J assignment was weak (E-value above 1e-6), the CDR3 was missing, or the read contained stop codons, out-of-frame junctions, or ambiguous translated residues. V3J clonotypes were defined as sequences sharing the same inferred V gene, J gene, and CDR3 amino acid sequence. Percentage overlap between repertoires was computed as shared unique clonotypes divided by the size of the smaller repertoire. Richness of each repertoire was evaluated using RTK rarefaction, the Chao1 estimator, and Recon v2.1 estimates of unobserved clonotypes. Generation probabilities were computed with OLGA for all TCRbeta clonotypes obtained by the gDNA method from a few donors. The immuneACCESS repertoire file appears here via TCRdb, limited to in-frame rearrangements. These files lack a portion of the clones; in checked studies, under half of the deficit traces to unresolved V genes, and the cause of the others is not known. V, J and clone size are taken as reported in that table, and D and trimming were inferred from the DNA itself. The sample table holds some 1,600,000 clones, of which 95% to 99% were seen once. The ten largest clones represent 0.45% of the sample.

The paper as a whole reports these results and caveats: Across four donors, roughly 5.4% of naive CD4, roughly 3.8% of naive CD8, roughly 2.2% of memory CD4, and about 0.44% of memory CD8 clonotypes were shared. Higher generation probabilities were observed for clonotypes shared by all four sorted-subset donors than for non-shared clonotypes. Larger estimated clonotype richness was generally found for naive subsets than for memory subsets. Based on pairwise subsampling, the degree of clonotype sharing among donors was expected to be affected by sequencing depth. Sampling was restricted to blood, and TCR repertoires in tissues likely differ from the TCR repertoires found in blood. The genetic and exposure-history diversity represented was limited by the small number of donors. Incomplete sequencing was indicated by rarefaction of sorted-subset datasets, despite the large sequencing depth.

At the junction V is shortened by 6 bases and J by 0 bases, with 14 bases in between. The CDR3 holds 15 amino acids from the cysteine to the phenylalanine. Only the CDR3 portion is preserved as DNA: 45 bases, with reading frame beginning at the first base. Looking up the germline V gene yields CDR1 MNHEY and CDR2 SVGAGI. The V and J segments used are TRBV6-5 and TRBJ1-1, with the D segment identity uncertain. The TCR comes from a man younger than 45 in good health. The specimen was naive CD4+ T cells sorted from blood. Taken with the paper, the label for cell subset or site translates to: CD45RA+ positively selected. The CDR3 protein: CASSPYRTMNTEAFF. The DNA reads TGTGCCAGCAGCCCGTACAGAACGATGAACACTGAAGCTTTCTTT.